Below, 27 T cell receptor beta chains from the same sample are listed, as sequenced in a study of blood T cell repertoires in COVID-19. Using immunoSEQ multiplex PCR, the repertoire was profiled, and TCRdb retains in-frame clones only, with some absent. The sample lists about 170,000 clones, about 80% seen once, with about 8.4% in the top ten. The sequencing sample was made of peripheral blood. These receptors originate from a woman in her sixties or seventies with acute or convalescent COVID-19.

Many counts were recorded for this clone. One end of the junction does not line up with germline, which may come from a read error. The V call is TRBV30, the J call TRBJ1-4; D possibly corresponds to TRBD1 (6 bases). Germline CDR1 reads GTSNPN; CDR2 reads SVGIG (reference sequence). The CDR3 consists of 15 residues. CDR3 nucleotide sequence: TGTGCCTGGAATCACTTTGGGGGCACTAAGGAAAAACTGTTTTTT. It is translated as CAWNHFGGTKEKLFF.

This clone showed up just once. The chain recombines TRBV6-5 with TRBJ2-7; a weak D match, TRBD1 (6 bases). Germline V gene sequence: CDR1 MNHEY, CDR2 SVGAGI. There are 12 residues in the CDR3. The V gene lost 8 bases and the J gene lost 4 bases, with 12 bases spanning the gap. The CDR3 region has the DNA TGTGCCAGCGGGGGCACGATTTACGAGCAGTACTTC. This codes for CASGGTIYEQYF.

The J gene is TRBJ2-5, the V gene TRBV14, with 11 bases matching TRBD2. The V gene's germline CDR1 is SGHDN and CDR2 FVKESK. CDR3 size: 15 residues. The V gene end was trimmed by 1 base and the J gene end by 7 bases; junction bases not matched to a gene: 5. CDR3 residues: CASSQGLAGGGTQYF. CDR3 DNA sequence: TGTGCCAGCAGCCAAGGTCTAGCGGGAGGAGGGACCCAGTACTTC.

The chain couples TRBV19 to TRBJ1-2; 9 nucleotides match TRBD1. This CDR3 is built from 14 residues. Germline-derived CDR1 and CDR2 are LNHDA and SQIVND (reference sequence). V dropped 4 bases and J dropped 7; count of bases not matched to a gene: 7. The CDR3 sequence is CASSRGQGTGGYTF. The CDR3 nucleotides read TGTGCCAGTAGTAGAGGACAGGGGACGGGTGGCTACACCTTC.

The chain uses TRBV27 and TRBJ1-4, with a possible D match to TRBD1 (6 bases). The CDR3 runs 15 residues. Germline CDR1 reads MNHEY; CDR2 reads SMNVEV (reference sequence). V gave up 5 bases and J gave up 4 bases, with 14 bases separating them. Written as DNA, the CDR3 is TGTGCCAGCAGTCTCCGGCTAGGGGGTAATGAAAAACTGTTTTTT. It is translated as CASSLRLGGNEKLFF.

The rearrangement joins TRBV28 to TRBJ1-5, with D possibly matching TRBD1 (5 bases). Trimming removed 8 bases at V and 5 bases at J, with 13 bases between. This CDR3 is built from 13 residues. CDR1 is MDHEN, CDR2 SYDVKM, per germline. The CDR3 DNA follows: TGTGCCAGCGGGGGGAGAAGTTATCAGCCCCAGCATTTT. This encodes CASGGRSYQPQHF.

This sequence joins TRBV19 and TRBJ1-2; D might be TRBD1 (5 bases). Germline V gene lookup returns CDR1 LNHDA and CDR2 SQIVND (reference sequence). The CDR3 has 12 amino acids. V was shortened by 7 bases and J by 3 bases, with 9 bases between the two germline ends. CDR3 bases: TGTGCCAGTACTGGGGCGGACTATGGCTACACCTTC. Translating gives CASTGADYGYTF.

V and J are TRBV9 and TRBJ2-3; 10 bases are a match to TRBD2. V lost 0 bases, J lost 4 bases, and 5 bases stayed unmatched. The CDR3 sequence is 16 residues long. CDR1 is SGDLS, CDR2 YYNGEE, per germline. CDR3 bases: TGTGCCAGCAGCGTAGCAGCGGGGGGGCTCTCAGATACGCAGTATTTT. It encodes CASSVAAGGLSDTQYF. The entire variable domain, with the rest obtained from reference TRBV9 and TRBJ2-3, is as follows: DSGVTQTPKHLITATGQRVTLRCSPRSGDLSVYWYQQSLDQGLQFLIQYYNGEERAKGNILERFSAQQFPDLHSELNLSSLELGDSALYFCASSVAAGGLSDTQYFGPGTRLTVL.

The chain has TRBV6-5 and TRBJ1-2; 8 bases match TRBD1. Germline V gene lookup returns CDR1 MNHEY and CDR2 SVGAGI. The CDR3 spans 12 residues. V dropped 10 bases and J dropped 7; count of bases not matched to a gene: 8. The CDR3 is CAIDRGGSGYTF. CDR3 bases: TGTGCCATCGACAGGGGAGGCTCTGGCTACACCTTC.

This chain uses TRBV24-1 with TRBJ1-2; TRBD1 aligns across 7 bases. Germline lookup yields CDR1 KGHDR and CDR2 SFDVKD. The CDR3 is made up of 15 amino acids. The ends lost 3 bases at V and 7 bases at J; junction bases unmatched: 10. In DNA form, the CDR3 reads TGTGCCACCAGTGATCCGGCATACAGGGGAGGTGGCTACACCTTC. Its translation: CATSDPAYRGGGYTF.

The chain is built from TRBV6-5 and TRBJ2-7, with D possibly matching TRBD2 (6 bases). The CDR3 contains 14 residues. With 7 bases removed from V and 0 bases from J, the gap between germline ends came to 13 bases. Germline V gene sequence: CDR1 MNHEY, CDR2 SVGAGI. The CDR3 DNA reads as TGTGCCAGCATTAAGGACGGGAGCTCCTACGAGCAGTACTTC. Amino acid sequence: CASIKDGSSYEQYF.

The chain is built from TRBV2 and TRBJ2-5; possible D gene TRBD2, 7 bases. The germline gives CDR1 SNHLY, CDR2 FYNNEI. Trimming stripped 7 bases from V and 4 bases from J, with 10 bases between. The CDR3 has 12 amino acids. CDR3 region: CASTGGPETQYF. In DNA, the CDR3 is TGTGCCAGCACGGGGGGCCCAGAGACCCAGTACTTC.

The chain recombines TRBV5-1 with TRBJ1-1; weak D call: TRBD1 (5 bases). CDR1 is SGHRS and CDR2 is YFSETQ in the germline V gene. The ends were cut back, 0 bases at V and 4 bases at J, with 16 bases in the middle. The CDR3 has 16 residues. The CDR3 sequence: CASSLEVRQRGTEAFF. CDR3 coding DNA: TGCGCCAGCAGCTTGGAAGTACGCCAAAGGGGCACTGAAGCTTTCTTT.

This chain connects TRBV11-2 to TRBJ1-3, with D perhaps matching TRBD1 (5 bases). Trimming cost V 7 bases and J 2 bases, with 15 bases left between them. This CDR3 is built from 15 residues. The germline V gene encodes CDR1 SGHAT and CDR2 FQNNGV. Here the CDR3 reads CASTPPGGPGNTIYF. For the CDR3, the DNA is TGTGCCAGCACCCCTCCCGGGGGACCTGGAAACACCATATATTTT.

This chain links TRBV25-1 with TRBJ2-3; D possibly corresponds to TRBD2 (5 bases). Germline V lookup: CDR1 MGHDK, CDR2 SYGVNS. Trimming removed 4 bases at V and 0 bases at J, with 11 bases between. This CDR3 has 15 residues. The DNA of the CDR3 is TGTGCCAGCAGTGCCTCTAGCCAGAGCACAGATACGCAGTATTTT. It specifies CASSASSQSTDTQYF.

A few counts support this clone. This chain connects TRBV10-3 to TRBJ1-5, with D uncertain. Trimming took 6 bases from V and 5 from J, leaving 11 bases between them. Per germline, CDR1 ENHRY and CDR2 SYGVKD. The CDR3 is 13 amino acids. In nucleotides, the CDR3 is TGTGCCATCAGCATAGAGAGAGATCAGCCCCAGCATTTT. Its translation: CAISIERDQPQHF.

The V and J genes are TRBV2 and TRBJ2-5, with 8 bases lining up with TRBD1. Germline CDR1 is SNHLY and CDR2 is FYNNEI. V trimming: 5 bases; J trimming: 5 bases; junction bases outside the gene matches: 7. This CDR3 region has 14 residues. CDR3 DNA sequence: TGTGCCAGCAGTCCCCGGACAGGGATGGAGACCCAGTACTTC. This translates into CASSPRTGMETQYF.

The chain is built from TRBV28 and TRBJ2-2; TRBD1 aligns across 11 bases. The CDR3 spans 16 residues. Trimming took 1 base from V and 6 from J; bases not matched to a gene: 4. Germline CDR1 and CDR2: MDHEN and SYDVKM. The CDR3 protein is CASSLSGQGGAGELFF. CDR3 coding DNA: TGTGCCAGCAGTTTATCGGGACAGGGGGGAGCCGGGGAGCTGTTTTTT.

V usage is TRBV28 and J usage is TRBJ2-7; 10 positions agree with TRBD1. J lost 2 bases, V lost 6 bases, and 10 bases had no gene match. The CDR3 has 16 amino acids. From germline, CDR1 is MDHEN and CDR2 SYDVKM. CDR3 coding DNA: TGTGCCAGCAGCCTCGACAGGGGGCAGTGGACCTACGAGCAGTACTTC. Translation: CASSLDRGQWTYEQYF.

This clone came up once. The V and J genes are TRBV5-1 and TRBJ1-5; no clear D. Germline V gene sequence: CDR1 SGHRS, CDR2 YFSETQ. The ends were cut back, 0 bases at V and 6 bases at J, with 7 bases in the middle. The CDR3 has 13 amino acids. CDR3 coding DNA: TGCGCCAGCAGCTTGGAATTCGGTCAGCCCCAGCATTTT. This translates into CASSLEFGQPQHF.

This clone was counted a few times. The chain recombines TRBV29-1 with TRBJ1-5, with D perhaps matching TRBD1 (5 bases). With 6 bases removed from V and 2 bases from J, the gap between germline ends came to 11 bases. Germline V gene lookup returns CDR1 SQVTM and CDR2 ANQGSEA. The CDR3 runs 13 residues. The DNA for the CDR3 is TGCAGCGTGGATATAGGGGGCAATCAGCCCCAGCATTTT. This translates into CSVDIGGNQPQHF.

V usage is TRBV19 and J usage is TRBJ1-3; D is perhaps TRBD1 (5 bases). CDR3 length: 16 amino acids. V lost 1 base and J lost 0, with 10 bases in between. Germline lookup yields CDR1 LNHDA and CDR2 SQIVND (reference sequence). CDR3 nucleotides: TGTGCCAGTAGTATAGGACAGTTTTTCTCTGGAAACACCATATATTTT. Amino acid sequence: CASSIGQFFSGNTIYF.

This chain joins TRBV5-1 and TRBJ1-4, with 8 bases that match TRBD1. Trimming removed 2 bases from V and 5 bases from J; junction bases left unmatched: 2. From germline, CDR1 is SGHRS and CDR2 YFSETQ. This CDR3 spans 14 amino acids. The chain's CDR3 is CASSFTGGNEKLFF. DNA for the CDR3: TGCGCCAGCAGCTTTACAGGGGGAAATGAAAAACTGTTTTTT.

The rearrangement links TRBV14 to TRBJ1-2; a weak D match, TRBD1 (6 bases). Trimming removed 0 bases at V and 4 bases at J, with 15 bases between. In germline, CDR1 is SGHDN, CDR2 FVKESK. The CDR3 covers 16 residues. The CDR3 sequence: CASSQDTGGRVYGYTF. The CDR3 nucleotides read TGTGCCAGCAGCCAAGATACCGGGGGGCGCGTCTATGGCTACACCTTC.

The chain has TRBV19 and TRBJ1-5, with 9 bases identical to TRBD1. The junction had 10 bases not matched to a gene; V was cut back by 6 bases and J by 7 bases. The CDR3 totals 15 residues. The germline V gene has CDR1 LNHDA and CDR2 SQIVND (reference sequence). This CDR3 is CASSISQGAEQPQHF. CDR3 in DNA: TGTGCCAGTAGCATTTCACAGGGGGCAGAGCAGCCCCAGCATTTT.

The chain uses TRBV28 and TRBJ2-6, with D unclear. Germline CDR1 MDHEN, CDR2 SYDVKM. The germline V and J ends were trimmed by 7 bases and 2 bases, with 9 bases remaining between them. The CDR3 contains 14 residues. The CDR3 spells CASTPPAGANVLTF. The CDR3 DNA follows: TGTGCCAGCACCCCTCCTGCTGGGGCCAACGTCCTGACTTTC.

This clone has a single count. The gene calls are TRBV25-1 and TRBJ1-1; possibly TRBD1 for D (5 bases). This CDR3 has 15 amino acids. Germline CDR1 MGHDK, CDR2 SYGVNS. The germline V and J ends were trimmed by 1 base and 2 bases, with 11 bases remaining between them. In nucleotides, the CDR3 is TGTGCCAGCAGTGAATGGCGGGGGATAAACACTGAAGCTTTCTTT. Its protein product is CASSEWRGINTEAFF.